The 13 T cell receptor beta chains below all came from one sample that was sequenced in a study of T-cell reconstitution after alpha-beta-depleted transplantation in children. Unique molecular identifiers were built into the TCRbeta library. TCRdb re-analysed the PCR reads in MiXCR, keeping a single row per CDR3 protein. The profile shows about 400,000 distinct CDR3 sequences, roughly 22% of them singletons. Sequencing was performed on PBMCs from the stem cell graft donor, taken from the stem cell graft. The receptors here all came from a human donor who donated a stem cell graft to a child with acute myeloid leukemia.

This chain joins TRBV18 and TRBJ2-7, with 8 nucleotides matching TRBD2. With V trimmed by 2 bases and J by 0 bases, 9 bases remained unmatched. Looked up from germline, CDR1 is KGHSH and CDR2 is LQKENI. The CDR3 is made up of 17 amino acids. CDR3 bases: TGTGCCAGCTCACCAAGGTCTAGCGGGTCTCGCTCCTACGAGCAGTACTTC. The encoded protein is CASSPRSSGSRSYEQYF.

As for this clonotype: Compared with germline, one end of the junction differs, possibly owing to a read error. The V and J genes are TRBV20-1 and TRBJ1-1; TRBD1 matches at 8 bases. The germline V gene encodes CDR1 DFQATT and CDR2 SNEGSKA (reference sequence). This CDR3 has 13 residues. CDR3 in DNA: TGCAGTGCTAGAGGGGCAGGGGGCACTAAAGCTTTCTTT. Its translation: CSARGAGGTKAFF.

The chain uses TRBV12-3 or TRBV12-4 and TRBJ2-2; D assignment may be TRBD1 or TRBD2 (5 bases each). This CDR3 contains 13 residues. V was pared by 5 bases and J by 8 bases, with 12 bases between. CDR3 amino acids: CASSRDHLGELFF. DNA for the CDR3: TGTGCCAGCAGTCGGGACCACCTTGGGGAGCTGTTTTTT.

V and J are TRBV7-9 and TRBJ1-1, with D possibly TRBD1 on 6 matching bases. This CDR3 has 13 residues. Looked up from germline, CDR1 is SEHNR and CDR2 is FQNEAQ (reference sequence). Trimming took off 2 bases at V and 7 bases at J, with 11 bases between the two ends. DNA of the CDR3: TGTGCCAGCAGCTTACCTGTGGACAGTGAAGCTTTCTTT. Its protein product is CASSLPVDSEAFF.

J is TRBJ1-5 and V is TRBV9; a possible D gene is TRBD1 (5 bases). CDR3 length: 14 residues. Germline lookup yields CDR1 SGDLS and CDR2 YYNGEE. Trimming took 0 bases from V and 6 from J, leaving 10 bases between them. Here the CDR3 DNA reads TGTGCCAGCAGCGTAGGGGTAGGGGCTCAGCCCCAGCATTTT. This encodes CASSVGVGAQPQHF. Full variable domain (remainder filled in from reference TRBV9 and TRBJ1-5): DSGVTQTPKHLITATGQRVTLRCSPRSGDLSVYWYQQSLDQGLQFLIQYYNGEERAKGNILERFSAQQFPDLHSELNLSSLELGDSALYFCASSVGVGAQPQHFGDGTRLSIL.

This clonotype was counted only a few times. This chain joins TRBV29-1 and TRBJ2-5; D is perhaps TRBD2 (5 bases). V gave up 1 base and J gave up 3 bases, with 12 bases separating them. The germline V gene has CDR1 SQVTM and CDR2 ANQGSEA. The CDR3 runs to 14 residues. This CDR3 is CSVEVSGSEETQYF. The CDR3, as DNA: TGCAGCGTTGAAGTGTCGGGGTCGGAAGAGACCCAGTACTTC.

The rearrangement uses TRBV21-1 and TRBJ2-4; the table assigns TRBD1, which was not confirmed against the DNA. TRBV21-1 is noted as a pseudogene. The CDR3 length is 17 residues. CDR3 nucleotides: TGTGCCAGCAGCAAAGGAGGAGACCCCGTGTCCAAAAACATTCAGTACTTC. Translated, it gives CASSKGGDPVSKNIQYF.

There are many counts of this clonotype. The chain employs TRBV12-3 or TRBV12-4 and TRBJ1-6, with a weak D call TRBD1 (6 bases). This CDR3 is built from 13 residues. The germline V and J ends were trimmed by 1 base and 15 bases, with 13 bases remaining between them. CDR3 sequence (DNA): TGTGCCAGCAGTTTAGGGAGGACAGTGGGCCTCCACTTT. This sequence encodes CASSLGRTVGLHF.

This clonotype was seen many times. This rearrangement joins TRBV29-1 to TRBJ2-3; no clear D gene. The CDR3 runs 14 residues. V was cut by 7 bases and J by 2 bases, with 16 bases left in between. CDR1 SQVTM and CDR2 ANQGSEA come from the germline V gene. The CDR3 coding sequence is TGCAGCGCCCAAAGGGTACGCGACACAGATACGCAGTATTTT. Protein product: CSAQRVRDTDTQYF.

The chain carries TRBV7-3 and TRBJ2-3; possible D gene TRBD2, 6 bases. V was clipped by 4 bases and J by 0 bases, with 11 bases between them. The CDR3 is 15 amino acids. CDR1 and CDR2 from the germline V gene are SGHTA and FQGTGA. CDR3 in DNA: TGTGCCAGCAGCTCTTATAGCGGAAGCACAGATACGCAGTATTTT. Amino acid sequence: CASSSYSGSTDTQYF.

J is TRBJ1-5 and V is TRBV12-3 or TRBV12-4; a weak D match, TRBD1 (6 bases). The CDR3 totals 15 residues. V lost 7 bases, J lost 5 bases, and 18 bases lay in between. This CDR3 reads CASTGGPTIDQPQHF. The CDR3 bases are TGTGCCAGCACCGGGGGGCCGACGATCGATCAGCCCCAGCATTTT.

The chain combines TRBV20-1 with TRBJ2-2, with 9 nucleotides matching TRBD2. The ends lost 5 bases at V and 5 bases at J; junction bases unmatched: 12. In germline, CDR1 is DFQATT, CDR2 SNEGSKA (reference sequence). This CDR3 is 16 amino acids long. The CDR3 protein is CSAPSAAGGSTGELFF. Here the CDR3 DNA reads TGCAGTGCTCCGTCCGCAGCGGGAGGATCAACCGGGGAGCTGTTTTTT.

This clonotype was seen many times. This chain connects TRBV4-1 to TRBJ2-7; 7 bases are a match to TRBD1. CDR1 is MGHRA and CDR2 is YSYEKL in the germline V gene. The CDR3 has 15 amino acids. Losses at the gene ends were 4 bases for V and 3 bases for J; bases not matched to a gene: 9. The CDR3: CASSPTTAGGYEQYF. The CDR3 DNA reads TGCGCCAGCAGCCCAACAACCGCAGGGGGCTACGAGCAGTACTTC.